These 30 T cell receptor beta chains were all obtained from the same sample, sequenced in a study of shared clonotypes between healthy human individuals. The protocol was immunoSEQ multiplex PCR, while the TCRdb copy is restricted to in-frame clones and leaves out a portion. Here the sample spans about 680,000 clones, over 65% being singletons. Specimen: memory CD4+ T cells sorted from blood. The subset denotes: CD45RA-negative fraction. The receptor set was obtained from a woman aged 25 to 39 in good health.

This clone was picked up a small number of times. The genes are TRBV4-1 and TRBJ1-5; maybe TRBD1 (5 bases). This CDR3 contains 17 residues. Germline-derived CDR1 and CDR2 are MGHRA and YSYEKL. With 0 bases removed from V and 1 base from J, the gap between germline ends came to 13 bases. The chain's CDR3 is CASSQDPSGRSNQPQHF. The CDR3 DNA follows: TGCGCCAGCAGCCAAGATCCGTCAGGGAGGAGCAATCAGCCCCAGCATTTT.

This chain connects TRBV28 to TRBJ2-7, with 8 bases fitting TRBD1. Germline V gene lookup returns CDR1 MDHEN and CDR2 SYDVKM. The V segment lost 5 bases and the J segment 7 bases; nucleotides outside the gene matches: 10. The CDR3 runs 14 residues. The CDR3 DNA follows: TGTGCCAGCAGTGCGACAGGGGCTTTGAGTGAGCAGTACTTC. Translating gives CASSATGALSEQYF. Variable domain in full (rest from reference TRBV28 and TRBJ2-7): DVKVTQSSRYLVKRTGEKVFLECVQDMDHENMFWYRQDPGLGLRLIYFSYDVKMKEKGDIPEGYSVSREKKERFSLILESASTNQTSMYLCASSATGALSEQYFGPGTRLTVT.

CDR3 sequence (DNA): TGTGCCAGCATCTACGGGGGTGAGCAGTTCTTC. Translation gives CASIYGGEQFF. The V call is TRBV6-5, the J call TRBJ2-1, with D possibly matching TRBD2 (6 bases). There are 11 residues in the CDR3. CDR1 and CDR2 from the germline V gene are MNHEY and SVGAGI. V lost 7 bases, J lost 9 bases, and 10 bases lay in between.

This chain joins TRBV28 and TRBJ2-7, with TRBD2 identical over 9 bases. Germline V gene data show CDR1 as MDHEN and CDR2 as SYDVKM. The CDR3 covers 15 residues. With 2 bases clipped from V and 5 bases from J, the junction kept 7 bases outside the gene matches. The CDR3 reads CASSLVSGSIHEQYF. In DNA, the CDR3 is TGTGCCAGCAGTTTAGTTAGCGGGAGCATCCACGAGCAGTACTTC. The complete variable domain, with remaining parts taken from reference TRBV28 and TRBJ2-7, reads DVKVTQSSRYLVKRTGEKVFLECVQDMDHENMFWYRQDPGLGLRLIYFSYDVKMKEKGDIPEGYSVSREKKERFSLILESASTNQTSMYLCASSLVSGSIHEQYFGPGTRLTVT.

The J gene is TRBJ2-2, the V gene TRBV6-5, with D maybe TRBD2 (6 bases). The CDR3 is 14 amino acids. Germline values: CDR1 MNHEY, CDR2 SVGAGI. Trimming pared 6 bases from V and 5 bases from J, leaving 13 bases between. The CDR3 reads CASRKSGRTGELFF. The CDR3 DNA follows: TGTGCCAGCAGAAAATCGGGGAGGACCGGGGAGCTGTTTTTT.

The table lists this clone with a few counts. It may be a read error: a sequence one base away is much more abundant. Other DNA sequences in the sample encode the same CDR3. The rearrangement joins TRBV5-1 to TRBJ2-1, with D possibly being TRBD2 (6 bases). Between the trimmed V and J ends, which lost 0 bases and 4 bases, there was a span of 11 bases. The CDR3 runs to 15 residues. Germline values: CDR1 SGHRS, CDR2 YFSETQ. The CDR3 sequence: CASSLDSGGYNEQFF. CDR3 nucleotides: TGCGCCAGCAGCTTGGATAGCGGCGGGTACAATGAGCAGTTCTTC.

V and J are TRBV27 and TRBJ2-2; D tentatively reads TRBD1 or TRBD2 (5 bases each). Germline V gene sequence: CDR1 MNHEY, CDR2 SMNVEV (reference sequence). Trimming removed 6 bases at V and 6 bases at J, with 17 bases between. The CDR3 has 15 amino acids. For the CDR3, the DNA is TGTGCCAGCAGGGGGCGTAGCGAAATGGCCGGGGAGCTGTTTTTT. Protein: CASRGRSEMAGELFF.

This clone showed up just a few times. The gene calls are TRBV4-1 and TRBJ2-1; 7 bases agree with TRBD2. This CDR3 is built from 14 residues. V shed 7 bases, J shed 3 bases, and the junction held 6 bases outside the gene matches. The germline CDR1 and CDR2 sequences are MGHRA and YSYEKL. CDR3 coding DNA: TGCGCCAGCACTAAGCGGGGAAACTACAATGAGCAGTTCTTC. Protein: CASTKRGNYNEQFF.

This clone appeared once. The V call is TRBV27, the J call TRBJ2-5; a possible D gene is TRBD2 (5 bases). The ends were cut back, 2 bases at V and 5 bases at J, with 12 bases in the middle. Germline V gene sequence: CDR1 MNHEY, CDR2 SMNVEV (reference sequence). The CDR3 is made up of 14 amino acids. The DNA for the CDR3 is TGTGCCAGCAGTTTACATCGGGGAGTGGAGACCCAGTACTTC. Translating gives CASSLHRGVETQYF.

This chain joins TRBV7-9 and TRBJ2-2; 12 bases fit TRBD1. This CDR3 contains 17 residues. J was trimmed by 7 bases and V by 5 bases; bases with no gene match: 11. Germline values: CDR1 SEHNR, CDR2 FQNEAQ (reference sequence). The CDR3 sequence: CASSTGQGALGDGELFF. The CDR3 DNA sequence: TGTGCCAGCAGCACGGGACAGGGGGCTCTCGGGGACGGGGAGCTGTTTTTT.

This chain links TRBV4-2 with TRBJ2-3; the D gene is possibly TRBD1 (6 bases). CDR3 length: 16 residues. V was cut by 1 base and J by 2 bases, with 13 bases left in between. In germline, CDR1 is LGHNA, CDR2 YNFKEQ. CDR3 in amino acids: CASSQGSAGDTDTQYF. The CDR3 DNA follows: TGTGCCAGCAGCCAAGGTTCGGCAGGGGACACAGATACGCAGTATTTT.

The chain joins TRBV5-1 to TRBJ1-4, with a possible D match to TRBD1 (5 bases). CDR1 and CDR2 (germline): SGHRS, YFSETQ. CDR3 size: 17 residues. The ends were cut back, 4 bases at V and 4 bases at J, with 20 bases in the middle. This CDR3 reads CASSGGPSSLSNEKLFF. CDR3 in DNA: TGCGCCAGCAGCGGGGGACCCAGTTCTCTTAGTAATGAAAAACTGTTTTTT.

The rearrangement joins TRBV15 to TRBJ2-1; 10 positions agree with TRBD2. Germline CDR1 is LNHNV and CDR2 is YYDKDF (reference sequence). Trimming removed 2 bases from V and 1 base from J; junction bases left unmatched: 11. The CDR3 spans 19 residues. Here the CDR3 DNA reads TGTGCCACCAGCAGATTGAGGGAGCGGGAGGGTATTTCCTACAATGAGCAGTTCTTC. Translated, it gives CATSRLREREGISYNEQFF.

This clone appeared a single time. The J gene is TRBJ1-2, the V gene TRBV28; the match to TRBD1 covers 7 bases. The CDR3 extends over 15 amino acids. Germline V lookup: CDR1 MDHEN, CDR2 SYDVKM. With V trimmed by 6 bases and J by 4 bases, 11 bases remained unmatched. The CDR3 DNA reads TGTGCCAGCAGCCCCCCGACAGGGAAACTCTATGGCTACACCTTC. This gives the protein CASSPPTGKLYGYTF.

This clone was recorded once. The genes are TRBV4-2 and TRBJ1-5; TRBD1 aligns across 7 bases. Germline V lookup: CDR1 LGHNA, CDR2 YNFKEQ. This CDR3 contains 16 residues. The V and J ends lost 4 bases and 2 bases, in that order; junction bases with no gene match: 8. The CDR3: CASSLQEGAGNQPQHF. The CDR3 region has the DNA TGTGCCAGCAGCCTCCAGGAGGGGGCAGGCAATCAGCCCCAGCATTTT.

The chain is built from TRBV11-3 and TRBJ2-2; D gene unclear. CDR1 and CDR2 from the germline V gene are SGHNT and YENEEA. V lost 5 bases, J lost 6 bases, and 13 bases lay in between. The CDR3 covers 14 residues. The CDR3 sequence: CASSHQDTAGELFF. In DNA form, the CDR3 reads TGTGCCAGCAGCCATCAGGATACCGCCGGGGAGCTGTTTTTT. Together with reference TRBV11-3 and TRBJ2-2, the CDR3 gives the full variable domain: EAGVVQSPRYKIIEKKQPVAFWCNPISGHNTLYWYLQNLGQGPELLIRYENEEAVDDSQLPKDRFSAERLKGVDSTLKIQPAELGDSAVYLCASSHQDTAGELFFGEGSRLTVL.

The chain uses TRBV28 and TRBJ2-4; 7 bases are shared with TRBD2. The CDR3 is made up of 15 amino acids. Germline lookup yields CDR1 MDHEN and CDR2 SYDVKM. With V trimmed by 2 bases and J by 3 bases, 4 bases remained unmatched. In DNA, the CDR3 is TGTGCCAGCAGTTTAGCGGGAGAGGGCAAAAACATTCAGTACTTC. Protein sequence: CASSLAGEGKNIQYF. Full variable domain (missing parts from reference TRBV28 and TRBJ2-4): DVKVTQSSRYLVKRTGEKVFLECVQDMDHENMFWYRQDPGLGLRLIYFSYDVKMKEKGDIPEGYSVSREKKERFSLILESASTNQTSMYLCASSLAGEGKNIQYFGAGTRLSVL.

V and J are TRBV4-1 and TRBJ2-7, with a tentative D call TRBD2 (5 bases). The germline CDR1 and CDR2 sequences are MGHRA and YSYEKL. The CDR3 sequence is 16 residues long. Trimming took off 3 bases at V and 0 bases at J, with 15 bases between the two ends. The CDR3 coding sequence is TGCGCCAGCAGCCACCTACGGACGGGGAGCTCCTACGAGCAGTACTTC. This codes for CASSHLRTGSSYEQYF.

This clone was recorded a few times. The V gene is TRBV20-1, the J gene TRBJ1-1, with D uncertain. V was trimmed by 5 bases and J by 5 bases, leaving 9 bases between them. Per the germline V gene, CDR1 is DFQATT and CDR2 is SNEGSKA (reference sequence). The CDR3 totals 11 residues. CDR3 sequence: CSAGRGTEAFF. DNA for the CDR3: TGCAGTGCTGGACGGGGAACTGAAGCTTTCTTT.

This clone appeared a few times. The chain couples TRBV19 to TRBJ2-5; 9 nucleotides align to TRBD2. The CDR3 spans 15 residues. Trimming took 1 base from V and 6 from J; bases not matched to a gene: 6. Germline CDR1 LNHDA, CDR2 SQIVND (reference sequence). The CDR3 is CASSIVASGAKTQYF. As DNA, the CDR3 is TGTGCCAGTAGTATAGTGGCTAGCGGGGCGAAGACCCAGTACTTC.

This clone has only one observation. V gene TRBV2 combines with J gene TRBJ1-2; D is unresolved. This CDR3 region has 13 residues. Germline CDR1 and CDR2: SNHLY and FYNNEI. V was shortened by 8 bases and J by 2 bases, with 12 bases between the two germline ends. DNA of the CDR3: TGTGCCAGCGCAAGGAGGGAGAACTATGGCTACACCTTC. Translated, it gives CASARRENYGYTF.

V and J are TRBV4-2 and TRBJ2-7; 7 bases map to TRBD1. The CDR3 is 15 amino acids. V was clipped by 3 bases and J by 0 bases; unmatched bases: 5. Germline V CDR1 and CDR2: LGHNA, YNFKEQ. CDR3 coding DNA: TGTGCCAGCAGCCACCAGACAGGGCACTCCTACGAGCAGTACTTC. This encodes CASSHQTGHSYEQYF.

CDR3 amino acids: CASSPGVQSNEQFF. CDR3 bases: TGTGCCAGCAGCCCGGGAGTGCAGAGCAATGAGCAGTTCTTC. This chain uses TRBV6-5 with TRBJ2-1; a possible D gene is TRBD2 (6 bases). Germline V gene data show CDR1 as MNHEY and CDR2 as SVGAGI. V lost 6 bases to trimming and J lost 6 bases, with 15 bases between them. CDR3 length: 14 residues.

The rearrangement joins TRBV10-2 to TRBJ2-3, with 7 bases that match TRBD1. With 6 bases clipped from V and 5 bases from J, the junction kept 8 bases outside the gene matches. There are 14 residues in the CDR3. CDR1 and CDR2 from the germline V gene are WSHSY and SAAADI. CDR3 in amino acids: CASSLGGREDTQYF. DNA for the CDR3: TGCGCCAGCAGCCTAGGGGGCAGGGAAGATACGCAGTATTTT.

The rearrangement uses TRBV5-1 and TRBJ2-1; 10 bases line up with TRBD2. Per the germline V gene, CDR1 is SGHRS and CDR2 is YFSETQ. This CDR3 region has 13 residues. Losses at the gene ends were 0 bases for V and 15 bases for J; bases not matched to a gene: 6. CDR3: CASSLASGRALFF. The CDR3 DNA reads TGCGCCAGCAGCTTGGCCAGCGGGAGGGCCCTGTTCTTC.

The chain uses TRBV10-2 and TRBJ2-2, with 8 bases lining up with TRBD2. The CDR3 sequence is 15 residues long. V was clipped by 7 bases and J by 0 bases; unmatched bases: 4. Germline V gene data show CDR1 as WSHSY and CDR2 as SAAADI. Here the CDR3 DNA reads TGCGCCAGCAAGATAGCGGGGCCGAACACCGGGGAGCTGTTTTTT. Protein: CASKIAGPNTGELFF.

The CDR3 loop is CASSELAGADEKLFF. The DNA for the CDR3 is TGTGCCAGCAGTGAACTCGCAGGGGCGGATGAAAAACTGTTTTTT. This chain connects TRBV2 to TRBJ1-4; TRBD1 might be the D (6 bases). Deletions cut 2 bases from V and 6 bases from J, with 13 bases between. The CDR3 sequence is 15 residues long. Per the germline V gene, CDR1 is SNHLY and CDR2 is FYNNEI.

Here the CDR3 reads CASSQEGGTGNTIYF. The DNA of the CDR3 is TGTGCCAGCAGCCAAGAGGGGGGAACGGGAAACACCATATATTTT. V usage is TRBV7-2 and J usage is TRBJ1-3; a weak D match, TRBD1 (6 bases). The CDR3 length is 15 residues. Germline V gene sequence: CDR1 SGHTA, CDR2 FQGNSA. The V end lost 5 bases, the J end lost 4 bases, and 15 bases lay between the germline ends.

The CDR3 protein is CASSLPGTGGTDTQYF. The CDR3 coding sequence is TGTGCCAGCAGCTTGCCCGGGACAGGGGGCACAGATACGCAGTATTTT. This sequence joins TRBV5-5 and TRBJ2-3; 10 nucleotides align to TRBD1. Germline V CDR1 and CDR2: SGHKS, YYEKEE (reference sequence). This CDR3 region has 16 residues. V lost 1 base, J lost 1 base, and 3 bases stayed unmatched.

The chain uses TRBV7-9 and TRBJ1-1; D unresolved. V was trimmed by 5 bases and J by 2 bases, leaving 12 bases between them. Germline V gene sequence: CDR1 SEHNR, CDR2 FQNEAQ (reference sequence). The CDR3 runs 14 residues. CDR3 loop: CASSPRATNTEAFF. Written as DNA, the CDR3 is TGTGCCAGCAGCCCCCGGGCGACAAACACTGAAGCTTTCTTT.